The clone carrying this T cell receptor beta chain has a single count. Its antigen is as yet unknown. In the same sample, other DNA sequences code for this CDR3. The assay was immunoSEQ multiplex PCR, and TCRdb's table has in-frame clones only and misses some. The sample carries approximately 70,000 clones, roughly nine tenths recorded once. The entry originates in a study of T cells in localized non-small cell lung cancer. Study observations and caveats: Adjacent uninvolved lung had the highest clonality, suggesting focused antigen responses. A median around 57 of the top 100 tumor clones appeared in adjacent lung.

The origin of this receptor is a male donor at least 60 years old with stage III squamous cell lung carcinoma. The specimen was peripheral blood, collected before any cancer treatment.

The CDR3 nucleotides are TGTGCCAGTAGTCGGGACAGCAACTATGGCTACACCTTC. It yields the protein CASSRDSNYGYTF. The chain uses TRBV19 and TRBJ1-2; 7 nucleotides align to TRBD1. The V gene end was trimmed by 5 bases and the J gene end by 2 bases; junction bases not matched to a gene: 2. The CDR3 is 13 residues long. Germline lookup yields CDR1 LNHDA and CDR2 SQIVND (reference sequence).